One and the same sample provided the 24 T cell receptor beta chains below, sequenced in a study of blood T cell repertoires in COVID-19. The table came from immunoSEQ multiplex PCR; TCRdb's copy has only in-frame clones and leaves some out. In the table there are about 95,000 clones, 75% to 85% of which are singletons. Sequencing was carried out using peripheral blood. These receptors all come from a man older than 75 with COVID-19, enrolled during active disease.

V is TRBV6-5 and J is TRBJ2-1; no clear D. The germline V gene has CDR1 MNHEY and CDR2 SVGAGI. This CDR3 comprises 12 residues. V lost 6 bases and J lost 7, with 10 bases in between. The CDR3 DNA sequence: TGTGCCAGCAGCCTCACTGGTAATGAGCAGTTCTTC. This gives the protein CASSLTGNEQFF.

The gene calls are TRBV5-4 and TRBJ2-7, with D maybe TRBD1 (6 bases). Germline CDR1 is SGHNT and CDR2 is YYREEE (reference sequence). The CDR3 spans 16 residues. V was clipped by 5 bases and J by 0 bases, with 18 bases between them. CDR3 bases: TGTGCCAGCAGTGCAGGGGTGGGGTTTTCCTCCTACGAGCAGTACTTC. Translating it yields CASSAGVGFSSYEQYF.

CDR3 loop: CASSSIRANYTF. The CDR3 DNA is TGTGCCAGCAGTTCAATCAGGGCCAACTACACCTTC. The chain employs TRBV28 and TRBJ1-2; possible D gene TRBD1, 5 bases. CDR3 size: 12 residues. Trimming took off 4 bases at V and 10 bases at J, with 13 bases between the two ends. The V gene's germline CDR1 is MDHEN and CDR2 SYDVKM.

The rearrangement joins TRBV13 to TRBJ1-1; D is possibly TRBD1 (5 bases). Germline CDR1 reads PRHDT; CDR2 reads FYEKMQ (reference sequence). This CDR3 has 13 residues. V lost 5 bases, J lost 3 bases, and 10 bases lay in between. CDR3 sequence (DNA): TGTGCCAGCAGCCCTCGGGGGGACACTGAAGCTTTCTTT. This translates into CASSPRGDTEAFF.

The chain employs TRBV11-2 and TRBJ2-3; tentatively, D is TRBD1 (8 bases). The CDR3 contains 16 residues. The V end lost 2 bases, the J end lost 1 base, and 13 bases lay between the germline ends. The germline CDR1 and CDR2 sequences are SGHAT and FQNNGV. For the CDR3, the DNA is TGTGCCAGCAGCTTAAGGGGGGGACAGGGCACAGATACGCAGTATTTT. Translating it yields CASSLRGGQGTDTQYF. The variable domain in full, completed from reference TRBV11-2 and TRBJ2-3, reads EAGVAQSPRYKIIEKRQSVAFWCNPISGHATLYWYQQILGQGPKLLIQFQNNGVVDDSQLPKDRFSAERLKGVDSTLKIQPAKLEDSAVYLCASSLRGGQGTDTQYFGPGTRLTVL.

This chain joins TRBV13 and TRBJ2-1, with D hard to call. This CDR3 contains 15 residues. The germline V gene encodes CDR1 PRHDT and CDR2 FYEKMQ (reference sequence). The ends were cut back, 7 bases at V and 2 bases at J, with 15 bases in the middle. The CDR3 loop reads CASTHTTGPYNEQFF. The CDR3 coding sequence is TGTGCCAGCACCCACACGACTGGTCCCTACAATGAGCAGTTCTTC.

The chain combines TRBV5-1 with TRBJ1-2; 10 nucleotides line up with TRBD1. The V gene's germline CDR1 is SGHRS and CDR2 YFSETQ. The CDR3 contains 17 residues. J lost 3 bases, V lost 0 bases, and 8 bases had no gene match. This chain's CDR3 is CASSLETGGVRYYGYTF. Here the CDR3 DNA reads TGCGCCAGCAGCTTGGAGACAGGGGGCGTTCGTTACTATGGCTACACCTTC.

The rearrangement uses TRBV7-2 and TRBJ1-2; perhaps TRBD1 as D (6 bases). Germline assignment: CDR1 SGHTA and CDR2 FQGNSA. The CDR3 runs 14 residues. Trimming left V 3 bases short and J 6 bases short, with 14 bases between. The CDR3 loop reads CASSFIQGANGYTF. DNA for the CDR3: TGTGCCAGCAGCTTTATACAGGGCGCAAATGGCTACACCTTC.

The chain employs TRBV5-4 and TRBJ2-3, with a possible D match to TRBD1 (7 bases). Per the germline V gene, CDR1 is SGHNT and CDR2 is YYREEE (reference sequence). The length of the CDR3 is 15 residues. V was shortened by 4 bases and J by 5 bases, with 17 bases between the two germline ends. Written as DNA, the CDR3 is TGTGCCAGCAGCCTGGAGGGGACAGCCCAAGATACGCAGTATTTT. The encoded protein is CASSLEGTAQDTQYF.

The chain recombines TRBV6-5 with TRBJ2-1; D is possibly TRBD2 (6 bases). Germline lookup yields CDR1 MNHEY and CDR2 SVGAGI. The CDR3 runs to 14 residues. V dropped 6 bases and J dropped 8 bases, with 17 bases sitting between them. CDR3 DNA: TGTGCCAGCAGCTCCTTGAGGCGGGGCGATGAGCAGTTCTTC. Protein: CASSSLRRGDEQFF.

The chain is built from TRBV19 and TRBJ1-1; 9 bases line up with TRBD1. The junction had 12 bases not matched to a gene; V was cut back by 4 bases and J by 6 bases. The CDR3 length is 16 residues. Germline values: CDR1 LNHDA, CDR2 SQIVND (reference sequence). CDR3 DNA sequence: TGTGCCAGTAGTACTTACCCGGGACAGGGTCAACCTGAAGCTTTCTTT. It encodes CASSTYPGQGQPEAFF.

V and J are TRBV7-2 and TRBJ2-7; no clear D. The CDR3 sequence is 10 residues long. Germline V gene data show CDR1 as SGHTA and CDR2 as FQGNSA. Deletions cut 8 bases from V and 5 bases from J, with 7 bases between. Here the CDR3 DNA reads TGTGCCAGCGGCAACCACGAGCAGTACTTC. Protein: CASGNHEQYF.

The CDR3 region has the DNA TGCGCCAGCAGCCAAGATCTCGGTTTTTATGGCTACACCTTC. It translates to CASSQDLGFYGYTF. The rearrangement uses TRBV4-1 and TRBJ1-2; D unresolved. This CDR3 has 14 residues. Trimming left V 0 bases short and J 5 bases short, with 10 bases between. Germline V gives CDR1 MGHRA, CDR2 YSYEKL.

This CDR3 is CAWKRENGNTEAFF. CDR3 sequence (DNA): TGTGCCTGGAAGCGGGAGAACGGAAACACTGAAGCTTTCTTT. The rearrangement uses TRBV30 and TRBJ1-1, with unresolved D. The germline gives CDR1 GTSNPN, CDR2 SVGIG (reference sequence). The V end was cut by 4 bases, the J end by 2 bases, with 14 bases between. CDR3 length: 14 residues.

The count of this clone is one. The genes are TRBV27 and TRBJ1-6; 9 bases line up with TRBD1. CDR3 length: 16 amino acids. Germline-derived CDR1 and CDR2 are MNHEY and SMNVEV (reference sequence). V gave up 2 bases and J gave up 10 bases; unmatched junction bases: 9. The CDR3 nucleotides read TGTGCCAGCAGTTTAGGCAGGACAGGGGTAGCGTCACCCCTCCACTTT. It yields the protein CASSLGRTGVASPLHF.

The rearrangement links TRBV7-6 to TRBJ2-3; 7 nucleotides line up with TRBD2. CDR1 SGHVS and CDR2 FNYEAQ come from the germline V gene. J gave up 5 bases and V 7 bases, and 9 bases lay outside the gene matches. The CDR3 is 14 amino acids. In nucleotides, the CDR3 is TGTGCCAGCACGAAGCGGGACCGTAGAGATACGCAGTATTTT. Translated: CASTKRDRRDTQYF.

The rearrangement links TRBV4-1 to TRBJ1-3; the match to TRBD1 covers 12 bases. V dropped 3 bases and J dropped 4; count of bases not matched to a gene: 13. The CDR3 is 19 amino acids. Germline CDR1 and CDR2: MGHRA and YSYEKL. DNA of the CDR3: TGCGCCAGCAGCCAGGCCGTTCCGGGACAGGGGGCGCGCGGAAACACCATATATTTT. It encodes CASSQAVPGQGARGNTIYF.

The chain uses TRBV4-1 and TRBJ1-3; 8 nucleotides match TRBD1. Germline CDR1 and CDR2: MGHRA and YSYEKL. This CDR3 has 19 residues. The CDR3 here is CPTTPQGVRGIVSGNTIYF. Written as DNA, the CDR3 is TGCCCCACCACCCCACAGGGGGTTCGGGGTATCGTCTCTGGAAACACCATATATTTT.

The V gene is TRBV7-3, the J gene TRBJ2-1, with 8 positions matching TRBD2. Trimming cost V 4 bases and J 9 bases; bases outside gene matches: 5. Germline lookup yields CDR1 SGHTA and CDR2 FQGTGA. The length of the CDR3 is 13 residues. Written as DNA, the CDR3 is TGTGCCAGCAGCTATAGCGGGGTCGGTGAGCAGTTCTTC. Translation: CASSYSGVGEQFF.

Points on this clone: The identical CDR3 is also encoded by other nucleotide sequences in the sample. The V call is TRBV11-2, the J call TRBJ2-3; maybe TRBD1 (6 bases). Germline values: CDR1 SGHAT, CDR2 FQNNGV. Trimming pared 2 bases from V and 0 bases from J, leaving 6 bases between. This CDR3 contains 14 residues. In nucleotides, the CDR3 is TGTGCCAGCAGCTTAACAGGGAGCACAGATACGCAGTATTTT. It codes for CASSLTGSTDTQYF.

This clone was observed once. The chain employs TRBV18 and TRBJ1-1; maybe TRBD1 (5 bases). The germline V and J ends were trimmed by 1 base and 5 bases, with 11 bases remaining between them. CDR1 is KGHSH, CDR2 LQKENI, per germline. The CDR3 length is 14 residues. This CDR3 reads CASSPRQGETEAFF. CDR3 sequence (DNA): TGTGCCAGCTCACCACGGCAGGGTGAGACTGAAGCTTTCTTT.

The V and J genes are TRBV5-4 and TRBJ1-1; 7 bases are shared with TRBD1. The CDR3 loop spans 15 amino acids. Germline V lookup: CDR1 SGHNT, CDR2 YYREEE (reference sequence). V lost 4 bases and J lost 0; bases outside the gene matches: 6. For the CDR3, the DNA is TGTGCCAGCAGCGAACCGACAGGGATGAACACTGAAGCTTTCTTT. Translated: CASSEPTGMNTEAFF.

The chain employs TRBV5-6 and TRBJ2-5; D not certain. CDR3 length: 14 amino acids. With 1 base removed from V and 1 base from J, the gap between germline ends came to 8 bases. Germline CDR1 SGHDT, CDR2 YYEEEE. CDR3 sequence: CASSLTQIQETQYF. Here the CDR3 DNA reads TGTGCCAGCAGCTTGACGCAGATCCAAGAGACCCAGTACTTC.

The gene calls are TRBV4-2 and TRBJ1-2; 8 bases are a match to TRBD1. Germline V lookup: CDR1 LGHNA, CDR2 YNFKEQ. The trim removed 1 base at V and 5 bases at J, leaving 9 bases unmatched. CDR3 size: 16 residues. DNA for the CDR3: TGTGCCAGCAGCCAAGCCGTCGATACAGGGGGGTATGGCTACACCTTC. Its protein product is CASSQAVDTGGYGYTF.